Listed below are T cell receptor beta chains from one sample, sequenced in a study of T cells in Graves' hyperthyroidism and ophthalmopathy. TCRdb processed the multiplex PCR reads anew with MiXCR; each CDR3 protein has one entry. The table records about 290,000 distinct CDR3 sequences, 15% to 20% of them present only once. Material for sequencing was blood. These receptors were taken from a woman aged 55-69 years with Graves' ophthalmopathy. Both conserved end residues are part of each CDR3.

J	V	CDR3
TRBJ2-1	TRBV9	CASSVDPSGLEYNEQFF
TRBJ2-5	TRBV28	CASNQGNQETQYF
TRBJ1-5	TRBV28	CASSGFLQPQHF
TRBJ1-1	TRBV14	CASSQDDKAFF
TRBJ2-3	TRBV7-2	CASSLDGGTQYF
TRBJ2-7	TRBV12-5	CASGLGVLYYEQYF
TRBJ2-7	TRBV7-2	CASRTGTGGTEQYF
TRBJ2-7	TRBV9	CASSVAPLREQYF
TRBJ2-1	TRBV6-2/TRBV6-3	CASTSTGGSFNEQFF
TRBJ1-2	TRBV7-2	CASSLERLRGYTF
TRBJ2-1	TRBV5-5	CASSARTGGSSNEQFF
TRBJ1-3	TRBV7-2	CASRPDGRGSGNTIYF
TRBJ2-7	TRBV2	CASGTYEQYF
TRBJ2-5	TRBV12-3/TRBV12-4	CASNHEGSGGETQYF
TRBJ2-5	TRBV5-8	CASSWIRVQETQYF
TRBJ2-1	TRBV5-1	CASSLAGTSGSHEQFF
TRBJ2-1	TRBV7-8	CASSLRTGMGNEQFF
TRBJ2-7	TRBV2	CASSGGVSISYEQYF
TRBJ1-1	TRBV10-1	CASSEGNNPTEAFF
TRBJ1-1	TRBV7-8	CASSLKPRGLNTEAFF
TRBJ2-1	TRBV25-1	CASSDHRVNNEQFF
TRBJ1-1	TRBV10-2	CASSASSGVTEAFF
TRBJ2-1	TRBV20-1	CSASSGQGAISEQFF
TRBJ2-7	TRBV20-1	CSATGVGGSYEQYF
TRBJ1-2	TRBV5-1	CASSLGEGSYGYTF
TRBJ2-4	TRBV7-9	CASSPNIAKNIQYF
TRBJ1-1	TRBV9	CASSPHLSNTEAFF
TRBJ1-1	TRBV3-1	CASSQGTGAEAFF
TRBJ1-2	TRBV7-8	CASSRAGSDTYGYTF
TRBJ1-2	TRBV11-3	CASSLDGESTWGYTF
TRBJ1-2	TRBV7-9	CASSPSWTGYGYTF
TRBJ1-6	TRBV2	CASRGQGQGSPLHF
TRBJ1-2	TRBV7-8	CASSLGGSRGYTF
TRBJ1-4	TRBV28	CASRDGGFEKLFF
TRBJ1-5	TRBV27	CASSPTISNQPQHF
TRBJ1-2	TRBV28	CASSSGTAWGYTF